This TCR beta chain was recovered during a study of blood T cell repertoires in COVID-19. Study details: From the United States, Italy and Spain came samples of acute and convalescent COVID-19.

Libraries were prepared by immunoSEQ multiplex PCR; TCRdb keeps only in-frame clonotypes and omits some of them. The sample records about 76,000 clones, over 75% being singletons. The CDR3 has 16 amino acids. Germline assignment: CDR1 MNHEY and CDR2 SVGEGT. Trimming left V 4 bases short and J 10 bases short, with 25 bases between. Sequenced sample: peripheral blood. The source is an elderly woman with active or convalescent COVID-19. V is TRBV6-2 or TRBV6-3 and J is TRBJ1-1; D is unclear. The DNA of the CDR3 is TGTGCCAGCAGTTCCGATCGGGCAGGAGGGATCTATCGAGCTTTCTTT. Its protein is CASSSDRAGGIYRAFF.